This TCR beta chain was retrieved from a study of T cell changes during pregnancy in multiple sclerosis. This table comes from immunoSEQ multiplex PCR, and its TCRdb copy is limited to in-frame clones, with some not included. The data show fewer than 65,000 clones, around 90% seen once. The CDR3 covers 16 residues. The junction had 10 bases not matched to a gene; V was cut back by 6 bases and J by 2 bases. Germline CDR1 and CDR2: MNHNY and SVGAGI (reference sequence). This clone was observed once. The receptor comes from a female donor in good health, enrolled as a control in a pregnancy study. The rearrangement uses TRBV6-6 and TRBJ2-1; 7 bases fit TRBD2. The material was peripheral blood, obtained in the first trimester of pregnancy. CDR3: CASRGVEAGAYNEQFF. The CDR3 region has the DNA TGTGCCAGCAGGGGCGTAGAGGCGGGGGCCTACAATGAGCAGTTCTTC.